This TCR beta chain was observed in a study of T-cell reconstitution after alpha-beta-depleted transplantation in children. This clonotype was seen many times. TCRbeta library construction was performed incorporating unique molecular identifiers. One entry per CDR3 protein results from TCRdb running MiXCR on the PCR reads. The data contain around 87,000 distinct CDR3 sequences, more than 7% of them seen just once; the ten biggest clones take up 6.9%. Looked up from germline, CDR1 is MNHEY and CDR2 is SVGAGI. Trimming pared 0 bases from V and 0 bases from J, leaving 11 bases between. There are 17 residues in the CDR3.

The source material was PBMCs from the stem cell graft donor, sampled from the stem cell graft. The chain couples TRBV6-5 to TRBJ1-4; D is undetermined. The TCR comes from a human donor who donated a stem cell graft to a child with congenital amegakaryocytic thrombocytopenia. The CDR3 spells CASSYSEGTATNEKLFF. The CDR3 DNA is TGTGCCAGCAGTTACTCGGAGGGAACCGCAACTAATGAAAAACTGTTTTTT.